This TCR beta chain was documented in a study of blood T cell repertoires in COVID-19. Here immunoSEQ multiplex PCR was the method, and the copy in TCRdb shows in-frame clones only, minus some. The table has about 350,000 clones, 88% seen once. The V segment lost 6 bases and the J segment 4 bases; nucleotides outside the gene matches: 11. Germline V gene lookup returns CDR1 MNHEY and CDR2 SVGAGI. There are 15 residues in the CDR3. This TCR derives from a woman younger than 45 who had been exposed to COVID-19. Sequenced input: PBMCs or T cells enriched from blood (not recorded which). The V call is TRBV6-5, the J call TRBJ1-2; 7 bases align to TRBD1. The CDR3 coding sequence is TGTGCCAGCAGGTTCAATCGGGACAGCCTCTATGGCTACACCTTC. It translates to CASRFNRDSLYGYTF.